This entry lists 25 T cell receptor beta chains sequenced from one sample in a study of shared clonotypes between healthy human individuals. Profiled with immunoSEQ multiplex PCR; TCRdb holds only in-frame clones, not every one. This sample has over 850,000 clones, with about 80% found just once. The sequenced material came from memory CD4+ T cells from PBMCs. Subset denoted: CD45RA-negative fraction. Receptor source: a man aged 18-30 years in good health. Some clones in this sample may be carry-over from other donors' samples.

V and J are TRBV5-1 and TRBJ1-1, with D possibly matching TRBD1 (5 bases). CDR1 and CDR2 (germline): SGHRS, YFSETQ. The CDR3 covers 12 residues. V shed 7 bases and J shed 1 base, with 8 bases lying between them. CDR3 nucleotides: TGCGCCAGCGGTACAGGGAACACTGAAGCTTTCTTT. This encodes CASGTGNTEAFF. The complete variable domain, with remaining parts taken from reference TRBV5-1 and TRBJ1-1, reads KAGVTQTPRYLIKTRGQQVTLSCSPISGHRSVSWYQQTPGQGLQFLFEYFSETQRNKGNFPGRFSGRQFSNSRSEMNVSTLELGDSALYLCASGTGNTEAFFGQGTRLTVV.

The CDR3 sequence is CASRTSGAHFVQYF. DNA for the CDR3: TGTGCCAGCAGAACTAGCGGGGCCCACTTTGTGCAGTACTTC. The chain uses TRBV6-5 and TRBJ2-7, with 10 bases lining up with TRBD2. This CDR3 region has 14 residues. Germline CDR1 MNHEY, CDR2 SVGAGI. V gave up 6 bases and J gave up 9 bases; unmatched junction bases: 11.

Note on this clone: Other DNA sequences of this sample code for an identical CDR3. The chain links TRBV18 to TRBJ2-3; no firm D call. This CDR3 spans 15 amino acids. Between the trimmed V and J ends, which lost 0 bases and 2 bases, there was a span of 9 bases. The germline V gene encodes CDR1 KGHSH and CDR2 LQKENI. The chain's CDR3 is CASSPPTRATDTQYF. Here the CDR3 DNA reads TGTGCCAGCTCACCACCTACCAGAGCCACAGATACGCAGTATTTT.

This sequence joins TRBV6-6 and TRBJ2-5, with D possibly matching TRBD1 (7 bases). The J call may be mistaken, given a closer DNA end match to TRBJ2-7. The CDR3 runs 15 residues. Germline V CDR1 and CDR2: MNHNY, SVGAGI (reference sequence). This CDR3 reads CASSPGGQFSYEQYF. For the CDR3, the DNA is TGTGCCAGCAGCCCCGGGGGACAGTTCTCCTACGAGCAGTACTTC.

Turning to this clone: Compared with germline, one end of the junction differs, possibly owing to a read error. The same CDR3 is also encoded by other DNA sequences in this sample. The gene calls are TRBV28 and TRBJ2-7; D perhaps matches TRBD2 (6 bases). Germline V gene data show CDR1 as MDHEN and CDR2 as SYDVKM. The CDR3 is 12 residues long. In DNA form, the CDR3 reads TGTGCTAGCAGCTCGGTGAGCGGGGAGCAGTACTTC. Protein product: CASSSVSGEQYF. Together with reference TRBV28 and TRBJ2-7, the CDR3 gives the full variable domain: DVKVTQSSRYLVKRTGEKVFLECVQDMDHENMFWYRQDPGLGLRLIYFSYDVKMKEKGDIPEGYSVSREKKERFSLILESASTNQTSMYLCASSSVSGEQYFGPGTRLTVT.

This chain connects TRBV5-1 to TRBJ2-1; the D is unclear. The CDR3 sequence is 16 residues long. V lost 1 base, J lost 6 bases, and 17 bases lay in between. Germline V gene lookup returns CDR1 SGHRS and CDR2 YFSETQ. This chain's CDR3 is CASSLLTRPTVNEQFF. The DNA of the CDR3 is TGCGCCAGCAGCTTGTTAACGCGGCCCACGGTCAATGAGCAGTTCTTC.

This clone has a single count. J is TRBJ1-4 and V is TRBV6-1; D is possibly TRBD1 (5 bases). The germline V gene encodes CDR1 MNHNS and CDR2 SASEGT. V lost 7 bases and J 3 bases, leaving 9 bases between the germline ends. This CDR3 has 13 residues. This CDR3 is CASKRGANEKLFF. CDR3 sequence (DNA): TGTGCCAGCAAAAGGGGAGCTAATGAAAAACTGTTTTTT.

The rearrangement links TRBV7-2 to TRBJ2-3; the D gene is possibly TRBD2 (6 bases). CDR1 and CDR2 (germline): SGHTA, FQGNSA. The V and J ends lost 6 bases and 5 bases respectively, with 15 bases between them. The CDR3 loop spans 14 amino acids. CDR3 in DNA: TGTGCCAGCAGTTCACGGAGGGCGGAAGATACGCAGTATTTT. It translates to CASSSRRAEDTQYF.

This clone was counted a single time. This chain uses TRBV29-1 with TRBJ2-1; D possibly corresponds to TRBD1 (7 bases). The CDR3 has 16 amino acids. V dropped 1 base and J dropped 0 bases, with 13 bases sitting between them. In germline, CDR1 is SQVTM, CDR2 ANQGSEA. CDR3 sequence reads: CSVEVGRDSSYNEQFF. The CDR3 bases are TGCAGCGTTGAAGTCGGGCGGGACAGCTCCTACAATGAGCAGTTCTTC.

This sequence joins TRBV9 and TRBJ2-6; 8 bases match TRBD2. The germline gives CDR1 SGDLS, CDR2 YYNGEE. With 3 bases clipped from V and 0 bases from J, the junction kept 8 bases outside the gene matches. CDR3 size: 18 residues. CDR3 loop: CASSALRGGSSGANVLTF. Here the CDR3 DNA reads TGTGCCAGCAGCGCTCTCCGGGGGGGAAGCTCTGGGGCCAACGTCCTGACTTTC.

This chain joins TRBV6-1 and TRBJ1-4; 8 positions agree with TRBD1. CDR1 is MNHNS, CDR2 SASEGT, per germline. J gave up 8 bases and V 2 bases, and 10 bases lay outside the gene matches. The CDR3 is made up of 16 amino acids. The CDR3 is CASSEWGTGQVEKLFF. The DNA for the CDR3 is TGTGCCAGCAGTGAATGGGGGACAGGCCAAGTAGAAAAACTGTTTTTT.

The chain recombines TRBV18 with TRBJ2-7; TRBD2 agrees at 11 bases. J lost 1 base, V lost 0 bases, and 11 bases had no gene match. The CDR3 is 19 amino acids. The germline gives CDR1 KGHSH, CDR2 LQKENI. CDR3 in DNA: TGTGCCAGCTCACCACCGCCTAGCGGGAGGATTACGAAGTCCTACGAGCAGTACTTC. This encodes CASSPPPSGRITKSYEQYF.

The CDR3 coding sequence is TGTGCCAGCTCACGACAACAGGGGAGCGGGGACGAGCAGTACTTC. This encodes CASSRQQGSGDEQYF. This rearrangement joins TRBV18 to TRBJ2-7, with D tentatively TRBD1 or TRBD2 (7 bases each). The CDR3 loop spans 15 amino acids. Germline loops: CDR1 KGHSH, CDR2 LQKENI. Trimming removed 4 bases from V and 5 bases from J, with 18 bases in between.

The J gene is TRBJ2-3, the V gene TRBV7-9; TRBD2 matches at 10 bases. The CDR3 sequence is 19 residues long. J gave up 1 base and V 5 bases, and 15 bases lay outside the gene matches. Germline values: CDR1 SEHNR, CDR2 FQNEAQ (reference sequence). CDR3 sequence reads: CASSPRGKREGKGTDTQYF. The CDR3 DNA follows: TGTGCCAGCAGCCCCCGCGGGAAGCGGGAGGGAAAAGGCACAGATACGCAGTATTTT.

The table lists this clone with a few counts. This chain links TRBV6-6 with TRBJ1-1; the D gene is possibly TRBD1 (5 bases). The germline CDR1 and CDR2 sequences are MNHNY and SVGAGI (reference sequence). The CDR3 consists of 16 residues. V was cut by 5 bases and J by 0 bases, with 16 bases left in between. CDR3 in amino acids: CASSPQDPRMNTEAFF. CDR3 sequence (DNA): TGTGCCAGCAGTCCACAGGATCCTCGGATGAACACTGAAGCTTTCTTT.

This clone has a handful of counts. This rearrangement joins TRBV28 to TRBJ1-5; 8 nucleotides match TRBD1. The CDR3 runs 14 residues. CDR1 and CDR2 (germline): MDHEN, SYDVKM. Trimming cost V 5 bases and J 6 bases; bases outside gene matches: 6. The CDR3, as DNA: TGTGCCAGCAGTCCCCTTCAGGGGGCTCAGCCCCAGCATTTT. The encoded protein is CASSPLQGAQPQHF.

V usage is TRBV5-1 and J usage is TRBJ2-2, with unresolved D. Germline CDR1 and CDR2: SGHRS and YFSETQ. V lost 4 bases and J lost 0, with 7 bases in between. The CDR3 loop spans 14 amino acids. As DNA, the CDR3 is TGCGCCAGCAGCGCGGATACGAACACCGGGGAGCTGTTTTTT. Its protein is CASSADTNTGELFF.

The rearrangement joins TRBV30 to TRBJ1-1; possibly TRBD1 for D (5 bases). Trimming left V 2 bases short and J 7 bases short, with 11 bases between. The CDR3 is made up of 12 amino acids. CDR1 is GTSNPN, CDR2 SVGIG, per germline (reference sequence). CDR3 region: CAWSSGRGEAFF. CDR3 DNA sequence: TGTGCCTGGAGTTCGGGACGGGGTGAAGCTTTCTTT.

This chain's CDR3 is CASSFWGAPEQYF. The CDR3 region has the DNA TGTGCCAGCAGCTTTTGGGGGGCCCCTGAGCAGTACTTC. V is TRBV5-4 and J is TRBJ2-7, with D perhaps matching TRBD1 or TRBD2 (6 bases each). CDR1 is SGHNT, CDR2 YYREEE, per germline (reference sequence). Trimming removed 2 bases at V and 7 bases at J, with 13 bases between. The CDR3 is 13 amino acids.

The rearrangement joins TRBV19 to TRBJ2-1; 14 bases agree with TRBD2. The trim removed 4 bases at V and 10 bases at J, leaving 6 bases unmatched. CDR1 is LNHDA and CDR2 is SQIVND in the germline V gene (reference sequence). CDR3 size: 15 residues. CDR3 nucleotide sequence: TGTGCCAGTAGTACGACTAGCGGGAGGGCGGGAGAGCAGTTCTTC. Protein product: CASSTTSGRAGEQFF.

The chain couples TRBV6-5 to TRBJ1-5; D unclear. The V gene's germline CDR1 is MNHEY and CDR2 SVGAGI. This CDR3 contains 15 residues. V lost 6 bases, J lost 0 bases, and 12 bases lay in between. CDR3 nucleotide sequence: TGTGCCAGCAGCCCCCGCGGGGATAGCAATCAGCCCCAGCATTTT. It specifies CASSPRGDSNQPQHF.

Note on this clone: Other DNA sequences from this sample encode an identical CDR3 as well. J is TRBJ1-4 and V is TRBV7-9; D may be TRBD1 (5 bases). The V gene lost 5 bases and the J gene lost 2 bases, with 12 bases spanning the gap. This CDR3 contains 15 residues. In germline, CDR1 is SEHNR, CDR2 FQNEAQ (reference sequence). The CDR3 nucleotides are TGTGCCAGCAGCCCCCCAGGGAGGACTAATGAAAAACTGTTTTTT. This gives the protein CASSPPGRTNEKLFF.

The CDR3 loop is CSARGQSYNEQFF. CDR3 DNA sequence: TGCAGCGCCCGGGGACAGTCCTACAATGAGCAGTTCTTC. The chain recombines TRBV29-1 with TRBJ2-1; 7 nucleotides align to TRBD1. This CDR3 spans 13 amino acids. Germline CDR1 is SQVTM and CDR2 is ANQGSEA. Losses at the gene ends were 7 bases for V and 1 base for J; bases not matched to a gene: 4.

The genes are TRBV27 and TRBJ1-5, with 9 bases lining up with TRBD1. The germline gives CDR1 MNHEY, CDR2 SMNVEV (reference sequence). The CDR3 has 16 amino acids. Losses at the gene ends were 5 bases for V and 7 bases for J; bases not matched to a gene: 12. CDR3 protein: CASSLQGAREDQPQHF. CDR3 DNA sequence: TGTGCCAGCAGTCTACAGGGGGCCCGGGAGGACCAGCCCCAGCATTTT.

This clone turned up a few times. The rearrangement links TRBV18 to TRBJ1-1; D possibly corresponds to TRBD1 (5 bases). CDR3 length: 16 residues. Between the trimmed V and J ends, which lost 2 bases and 1 base, there was a span of 14 bases. The germline gives CDR1 KGHSH, CDR2 LQKENI. CDR3 protein: CASSPFTGRTNTEAFF. DNA for the CDR3: TGTGCCAGCTCACCATTCACAGGACGGACGAACACTGAAGCTTTCTTT. Together with reference TRBV18 and TRBJ1-1, the CDR3 gives the full variable domain: NAGVMQNPRHLVRRRGQEARLRCSPMKGHSHVYWYRQLPEEGLKFMVYLQKENIIDESGMPKERFSAEFPKEGPSILRIQQVVRGDSAAYFCASSPFTGRTNTEAFFGQGTRLTVV.